A selection of T cell receptor beta chains follows, all from one sample in a study of regulatory T cells in long-lasting Graves disease. MiXCR, run by TCRdb on the multiplex PCR reads, gives a single entry per CDR3 protein. Here the sample spans 400,000 to 450,000 distinct CDR3 sequences, around 17% being singletons. These data were also filed under a second study, of T cells in Graves' hyperthyroidism and ophthalmopathy.

The material was peripheral blood mononuclear cells (PBMCs), obtained at new diagnosis, from a patient treated with antithyroid drugs. The receptors derive from a woman between 25 and 40 years old with Graves disease. Both conserved end residues are part of each CDR3. A D gene is named only where the DNA matches it firmly. A row's size may be missing; if present it is once, few, many or a size class.

V	D	J	size	length	DNA	CDR3
TRBV2	-	TRBJ1-5	many	16	TGTGCCAGTGGGGGGCAGGGAGTGACTCGGAATCAGCCCCAGCATTTT	CASGGQGVTRNQPQHF
TRBV24-1	-	TRBJ2-6	many	17	TGTGCCACCAGTGATTCCTCCGGGTTCTCTGGGGCCAACGTCCTGACTTTC	CATSDSSGFSGANVLTF
TRBV3-1	TRBD2	TRBJ2-5	many	16	TGTGCCAGCAGCCACGGACTAGCGGGAGGGCCGGAGACCCAGTACTTC	CASSHGLAGGPETQYF
TRBV4-1	TRBD1	TRBJ2-6	-	21	TGCGCCAGCAGCCAAGACCCAATCGGAAGGACAGGGGTGGCTGGGGCCAACGTCCTGACTTTC	CASSQDPIGRTGVAGANVLTF
TRBV28	-	TRBJ2-1	many	11	TGTGCCAGCAGCTCAGACAATGAGCAGTTCTTC	CASSSDNEQFF
TRBV2	TRBD2	TRBJ2-1	many	17	TGTGCCAGCAGTGAAGCCTGGAGCGGGAGAGGCTACAATGAGCAGTTCTTC	CASSEAWSGRGYNEQFF
TRBV7-2	-	TRBJ1-5	-	17	TGTGCCAGCAGCCTGGGAAAGTGGGAGTTTTCCAATCAGCCCCAGCATTTT	CASSLGKWEFSNQPQHF
TRBV10-2	-	TRBJ1-5	-	14	TGTGCCAGCAGGTCAGGGTTTGGGAATCAGCCCCTGCATTTT	CASRSGFGNQPLHF
TRBV28	TRBD2	TRBJ2-1	many	18	TGTGCCAGCAGGATTAGCGGGAGGGCAACTAGCTCCTACAATGAGCAGTTCTTC	CASRISGRATSSYNEQFF
TRBV6-2/TRBV6-3	-	TRBJ2-1	many	13	TGTGCCAGGACCGAACCTGGGCACAATGAGCAGTTCTTC	CARTEPGHNEQFF
TRBV7-2	-	TRBJ1-2	many	14	TGTGCCAGCAGCCCAAGGAGGTTCAACTATGGCTACACCTTC	CASSPRRFNYGYTF
TRBV25-1	-	TRBJ2-7	-	15	TGTGCCAGCAGTGAAGTGGGAAAGGGTCGCTACGAGCAGTACTTC	CASSEVGKGRYEQYF
TRBV27	-	TRBJ2-3	-	13	TGTGCCAGCAGTTTAGAGTGGGCAGATACGCAGTATTTT	CASSLEWADTQYF
TRBV3-1	-	TRBJ2-2	many	12	TGTGCCAGCAGCTCATTCACCGGGGAGCTGTTTTTT	CASSSFTGELFF
TRBV7-3	-	TRBJ2-1	many	20	TGTGCCAGCAGCTTAGTTTGCGGTATAACACGACAAGGACGGGGCAATGAGCAGTTCTTC	CASSLVCGITRQGRGNEQFF
TRBV20-1	TRBD1	TRBJ1-5	few	17	TGCAGTGTAGAGCCGGGACAGGGTGGTCATAGCAATCAGCCCCAGCATTTT	CSVEPGQGGHSNQPQHF
TRBV6-1	TRBD1	TRBJ1-2	-	14	TGTGCCAGCAGTCATTTACAGGGGCTTGGTGGCTACGCCTTC	CASSHLQGLGGYAF
TRBV30	-	TRBJ2-3	many	14	TGTGCCTGGAGTGTTCCCCAGCGCACAGATACGCAGTATTTT	CAWSVPQRTDTQYF
TRBV28	-	TRBJ2-1	-	14	TGTGCCAGCAGTCCAATCCTAGGGGTAAATGAGCAGTTCTTC	CASSPILGVNEQFF
TRBV3-1	-	TRBJ2-2	-	16	TGTGCCAGCAGCCAACCCCGGACTACGAACACCGGGGAGCTGTTTTTT	CASSQPRTTNTGELFF